A single sample is the source of the 10 T cell receptor beta chains below, sequenced in a study of naive and memory T cell subsets. These receptors' targets are unknown. Two oligonucleotides, mixed equimolar, formed the beta constant-region primer covering TRBC1 and TRBC2. Nested alpha and beta constant-region primers with the SP2 primer drove four PCR rounds on ligated cDNA. One entry per CDR3 protein, called by TCRdb with MiXCR from the UMI-ligation and nested PCR reads. The top ten clones hold approximately 2.8% of a sample with around 100,000 distinct CDR3 sequences, more than 12% of them seen once. Study conclusions and caveats: A few larger clonotypes appeared in naive repertoires, especially CD8, possibly memory cells re-expressing CD45RA.

Specimen: naive CD8+ T cells from blood. Receptors originate from a human donor in good health.

This clonotype was detected only a few times. The chain joins TRBV28 to TRBJ2-7; 9 bases align to TRBD1. CDR1 is MDHEN and CDR2 is SYDVKM in the germline V gene. This CDR3 spans 15 amino acids. The ends lost 7 bases at V and 6 bases at J; junction bases unmatched: 13. The CDR3: CASTKLRDRVGEQYF. DNA of the CDR3: TGTGCCAGCACCAAATTGAGGGACAGGGTGGGCGAGCAGTACTTC.

This rearrangement joins TRBV28 to TRBJ2-2; 9 bases fit TRBD1. From germline, CDR1 is MDHEN and CDR2 SYDVKM. The CDR3 runs to 17 residues. V gave up 5 bases and J gave up 2 bases; unmatched junction bases: 9. The CDR3 nucleotides read TGTGCCAGCAGTCGATTGCCGGGACAGGGAAACACCGGGGAGCTGTTTTTT. It encodes CASSRLPGQGNTGELFF.

This clonotype was detected a few times. The J gene is TRBJ2-7, the V gene TRBV7-9; 7 bases align to TRBD2. This CDR3 comprises 16 residues. The trim removed 1 base at V and 2 bases at J, leaving 8 bases unmatched. Looked up from germline, CDR1 is SEHNR and CDR2 is FQNEAQ (reference sequence). CDR3 nucleotides: TGTGCCAGCAGCTTAGGGGAGCTAGCGGCGCCCTACGAGCAGTACTTC. It translates to CASSLGELAAPYEQYF.

This rearrangement joins TRBV20-1 to TRBJ1-1, with 11 bases lining up with TRBD1. The CDR3 contains 11 residues. Germline loops: CDR1 DFQATT, CDR2 SNEGSKA (reference sequence). Trimming took 5 bases from V and 11 from J; bases not matched to a gene: 4. CDR3: CSAGQGAGAFF. CDR3 sequence (DNA): TGCAGTGCTGGACAGGGGGCTGGGGCTTTCTTT.

The chain uses TRBV27 and TRBJ1-2; TRBD1 agrees at 9 bases. CDR3 length: 15 amino acids. The V and J ends lost 3 bases and 8 bases, in that order; junction bases with no gene match: 10. Per the germline V gene, CDR1 is MNHEY and CDR2 is SMNVEV (reference sequence). CDR3 region: CASSFWGQGDRGYTF. The CDR3 nucleotides read TGTGCCAGCAGTTTTTGGGGACAGGGTGATAGAGGCTACACCTTC.

V is TRBV5-5 and J is TRBJ2-1; TRBD2 matches 15 bases. With 4 bases clipped from V and 8 bases from J, the junction kept 16 bases outside the gene matches. The CDR3 covers 19 residues. Germline V gene sequence: CDR1 SGHKS, CDR2 YYEKEE (reference sequence). CDR3 in DNA: TGTGCCAGCAGCCCAGGACTAGCGGGAGGGGTCCGGCAATTATATGAGCAGTTCTTC. Its protein is CASSPGLAGGVRQLYEQFF.

The V and J genes are TRBV12-3 or TRBV12-4 and TRBJ1-1; TRBD1 is a possible D gene (6 bases). The CDR3 is 17 amino acids. Deletions cut 7 bases from V and 3 bases from J, with 24 bases between. The CDR3 DNA is TGTGCCAGCAATAGTGGGCAGGGGCCCCCTGAGGACACTGAAGCTTTCTTT. It is translated as CASNSGQGPPEDTEAFF.

The CDR3: CASSSGQGGQPQHF. The CDR3 DNA sequence: TGCGCCAGCAGCTCCGGACAGGGGGGTCAGCCCCAGCATTTT. This rearrangement joins TRBV5-1 to TRBJ1-5, with 10 bases lining up with TRBD1. This CDR3 spans 14 amino acids. J lost 6 bases, V lost 3 bases, and 3 bases had no gene match. The V gene's germline CDR1 is SGHRS and CDR2 YFSETQ.

This rearrangement joins TRBV7-9 to TRBJ2-3, with D possibly called TRBD1 or TRBD2 (5 bases each). The CDR3 sequence is 14 residues long. Trimming removed 5 bases at V and 4 bases at J, with 13 bases between. CDR1 and CDR2 from the germline V gene are SEHNR and FQNEAQ (reference sequence). CDR3 sequence: CASSPGLGADTQYF. The CDR3, as DNA: TGTGCCAGCAGCCCGGGGCTCGGGGCAGATACGCAGTATTTT.

The CDR3: CASSPWTGNNEQFF. DNA for the CDR3: TGTGCCAGCAGTCCCTGGACAGGGAACAATGAGCAGTTCTTC. The V call is TRBV6-5, the J call TRBJ2-1; TRBD1 aligns across 8 bases. CDR1 is MNHEY, CDR2 SVGAGI, per germline. The CDR3 is made up of 14 amino acids. V shed 5 bases and J 5 bases; nucleotides not matched to a gene: 5.